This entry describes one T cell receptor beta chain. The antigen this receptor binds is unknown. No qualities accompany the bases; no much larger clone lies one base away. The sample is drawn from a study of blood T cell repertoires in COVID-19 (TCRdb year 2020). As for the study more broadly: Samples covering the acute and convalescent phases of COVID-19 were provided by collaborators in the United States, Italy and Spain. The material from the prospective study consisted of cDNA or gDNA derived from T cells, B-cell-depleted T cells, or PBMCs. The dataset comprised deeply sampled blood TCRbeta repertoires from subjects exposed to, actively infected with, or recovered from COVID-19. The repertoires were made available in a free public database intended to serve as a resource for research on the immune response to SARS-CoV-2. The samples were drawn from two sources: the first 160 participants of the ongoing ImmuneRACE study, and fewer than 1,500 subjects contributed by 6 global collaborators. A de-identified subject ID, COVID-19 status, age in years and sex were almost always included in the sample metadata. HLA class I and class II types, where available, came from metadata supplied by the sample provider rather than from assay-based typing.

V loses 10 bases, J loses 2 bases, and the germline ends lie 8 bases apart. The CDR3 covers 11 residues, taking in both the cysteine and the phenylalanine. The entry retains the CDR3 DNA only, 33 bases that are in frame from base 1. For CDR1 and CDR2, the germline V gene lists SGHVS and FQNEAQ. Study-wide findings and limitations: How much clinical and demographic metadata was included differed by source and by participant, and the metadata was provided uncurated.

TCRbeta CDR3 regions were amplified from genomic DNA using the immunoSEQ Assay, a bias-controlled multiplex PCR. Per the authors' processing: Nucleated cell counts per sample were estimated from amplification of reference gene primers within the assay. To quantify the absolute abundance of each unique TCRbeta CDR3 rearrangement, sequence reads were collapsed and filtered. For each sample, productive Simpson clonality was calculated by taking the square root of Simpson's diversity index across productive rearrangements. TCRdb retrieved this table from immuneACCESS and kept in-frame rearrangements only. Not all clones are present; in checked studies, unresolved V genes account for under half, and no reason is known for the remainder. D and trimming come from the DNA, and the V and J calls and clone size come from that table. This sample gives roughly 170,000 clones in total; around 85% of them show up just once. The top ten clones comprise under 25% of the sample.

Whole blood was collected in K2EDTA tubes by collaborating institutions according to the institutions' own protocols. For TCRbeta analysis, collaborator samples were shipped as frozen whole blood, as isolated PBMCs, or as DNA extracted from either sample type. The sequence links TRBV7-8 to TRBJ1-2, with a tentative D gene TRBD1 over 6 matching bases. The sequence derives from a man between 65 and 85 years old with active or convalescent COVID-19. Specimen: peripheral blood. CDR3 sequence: CAIGQNYGYTF. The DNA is TGTGCCATAGGACAGAACTATGGCTACACCTTC.